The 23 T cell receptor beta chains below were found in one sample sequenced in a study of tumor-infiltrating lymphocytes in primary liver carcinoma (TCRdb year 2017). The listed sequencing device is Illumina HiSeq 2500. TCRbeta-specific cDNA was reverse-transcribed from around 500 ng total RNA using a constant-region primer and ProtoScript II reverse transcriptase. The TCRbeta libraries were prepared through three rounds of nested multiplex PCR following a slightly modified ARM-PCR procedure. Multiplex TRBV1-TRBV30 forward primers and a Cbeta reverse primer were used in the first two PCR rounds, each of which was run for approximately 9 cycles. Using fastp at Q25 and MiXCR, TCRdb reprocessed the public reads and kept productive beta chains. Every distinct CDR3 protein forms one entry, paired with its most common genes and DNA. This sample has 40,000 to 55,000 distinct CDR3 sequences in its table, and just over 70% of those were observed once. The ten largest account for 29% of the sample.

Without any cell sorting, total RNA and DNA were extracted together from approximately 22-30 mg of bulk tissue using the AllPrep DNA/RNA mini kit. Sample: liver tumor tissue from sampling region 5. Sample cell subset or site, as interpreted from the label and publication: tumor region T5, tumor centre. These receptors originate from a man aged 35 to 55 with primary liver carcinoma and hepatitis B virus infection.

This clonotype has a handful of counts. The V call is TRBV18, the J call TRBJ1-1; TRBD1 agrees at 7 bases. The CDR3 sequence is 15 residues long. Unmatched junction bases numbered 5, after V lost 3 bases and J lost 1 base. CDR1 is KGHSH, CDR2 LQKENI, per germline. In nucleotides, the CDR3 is TGTGCCAGCTCACCTGACAGGGAGAGGAACACTGAAGCTTTCTTT. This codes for CASSPDRERNTEAFF. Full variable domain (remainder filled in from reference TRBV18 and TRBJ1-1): NAGVMQNPRHLVRRRGQEARLRCSPMKGHSHVYWYRQLPEEGLKFMVYLQKENIIDESGMPKERFSAEFPKEGPSILRIQQVVRGDSAAYFCASSPDRERNTEAFFGQGTRLTVV.

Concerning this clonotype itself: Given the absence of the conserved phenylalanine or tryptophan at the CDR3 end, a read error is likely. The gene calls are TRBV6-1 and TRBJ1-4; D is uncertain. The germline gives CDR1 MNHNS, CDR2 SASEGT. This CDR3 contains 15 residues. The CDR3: CVSATLDGPNEKLFL. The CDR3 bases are TGTGTCAGCGCGACCCTCGACGGCCCTAATGAAAAACTGTTTCTT.

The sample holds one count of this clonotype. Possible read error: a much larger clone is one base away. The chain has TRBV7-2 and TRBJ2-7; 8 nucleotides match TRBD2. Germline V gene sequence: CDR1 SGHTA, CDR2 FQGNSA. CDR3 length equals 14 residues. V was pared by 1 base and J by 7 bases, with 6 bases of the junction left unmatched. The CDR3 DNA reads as TGTGCCAGCAGCTTAGTGGGACTAGATAGGGAGCAGTACTTC. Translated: CASSLVGLDREQYF.

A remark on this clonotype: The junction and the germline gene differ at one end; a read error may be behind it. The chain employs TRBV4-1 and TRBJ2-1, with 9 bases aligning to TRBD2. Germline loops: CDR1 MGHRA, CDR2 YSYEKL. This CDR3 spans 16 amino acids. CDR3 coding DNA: TGCGCCTGCAGCCAATCCGAGACTAGCGGTGACACTGAGCAGTTCTTC. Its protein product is CACSQSETSGDTEQFF.

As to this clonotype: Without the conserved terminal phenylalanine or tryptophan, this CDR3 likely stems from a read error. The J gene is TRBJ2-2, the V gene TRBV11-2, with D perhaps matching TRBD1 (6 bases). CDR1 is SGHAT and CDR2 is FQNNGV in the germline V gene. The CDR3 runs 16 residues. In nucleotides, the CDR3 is TGTACCAGCAGCTCCAGACAGGCTTTGAACACCGGGGAGCTGTTTTTG. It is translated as CTSSSRQALNTGELFL.

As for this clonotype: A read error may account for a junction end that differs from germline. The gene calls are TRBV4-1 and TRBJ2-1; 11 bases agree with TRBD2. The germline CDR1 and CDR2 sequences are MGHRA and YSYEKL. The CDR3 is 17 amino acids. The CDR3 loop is CASSQGPTSGGYNEQFF. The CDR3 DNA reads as TGCGCCAGTAGCCAAGGGCCCACTAGCGGGGGCTACAATGAGCAGTTCTTC.

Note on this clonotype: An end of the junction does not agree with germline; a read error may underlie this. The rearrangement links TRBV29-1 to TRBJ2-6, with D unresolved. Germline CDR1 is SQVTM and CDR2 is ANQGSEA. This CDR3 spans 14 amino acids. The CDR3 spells CSVGKGDWANVLTF. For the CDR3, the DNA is TGCAGTGTTGGGAAGGGCGACTGGGCCAACGTCCTGACTTTC. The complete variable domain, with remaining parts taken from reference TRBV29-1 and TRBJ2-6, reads SAVISQKPSRDICQRGTSLTIQCQVDSQVTMMFWYRQQPGQSLTLIATANQGSEATYESGFVIDKFPISRPNLTFSTLTVSNMSPEDSSIYLCSVGKGDWANVLTFGAGSRLTVL.

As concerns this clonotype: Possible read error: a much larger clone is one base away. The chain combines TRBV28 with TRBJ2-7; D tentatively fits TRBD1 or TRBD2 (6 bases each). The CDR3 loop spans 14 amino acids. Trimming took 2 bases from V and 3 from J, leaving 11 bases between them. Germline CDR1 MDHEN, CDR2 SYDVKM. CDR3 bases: TGTGCCAGCAGTTTAAGGGGGGAAAGCTACGAGCAGTACTTC. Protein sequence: CASSLRGESYEQYF.

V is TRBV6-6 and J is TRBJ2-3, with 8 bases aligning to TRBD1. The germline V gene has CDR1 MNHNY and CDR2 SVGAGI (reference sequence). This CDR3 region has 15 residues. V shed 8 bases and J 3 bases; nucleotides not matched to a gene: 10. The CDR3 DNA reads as TGTGCCAGCTGCTTCATCGGACAGGGTACAGATACGCAGTATTTT. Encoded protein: CASCFIGQGTDTQYF.

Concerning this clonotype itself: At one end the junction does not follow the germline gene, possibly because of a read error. DNA of the CDR3: TGTGCCAACAGTGAGGGACAGGTGAACACCGGGGAGCTGTCTTTT. This codes for CANSEGQVNTGELSF. This chain uses TRBV6-1 with TRBJ2-2; 8 nucleotides align to TRBD1. Germline CDR1 and CDR2: MNHNS and SASEGT. This CDR3 has 15 residues.

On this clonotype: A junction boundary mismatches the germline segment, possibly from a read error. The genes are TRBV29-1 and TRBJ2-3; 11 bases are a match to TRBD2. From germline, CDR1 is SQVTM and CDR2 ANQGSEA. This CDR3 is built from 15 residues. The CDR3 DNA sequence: TGCAGCGTCGCTGGACTAGCGGGCATCACAGATATGCAGTATTTT. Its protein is CSVAGLAGITDMQYF.

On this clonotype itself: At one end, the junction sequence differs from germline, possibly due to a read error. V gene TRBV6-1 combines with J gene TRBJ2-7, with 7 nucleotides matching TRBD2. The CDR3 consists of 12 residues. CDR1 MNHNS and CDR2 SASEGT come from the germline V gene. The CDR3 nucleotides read TGCGCCAGCTGTGAAATCGGGAGGGAGCAGTACTTC. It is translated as CASCEIGREQYF.

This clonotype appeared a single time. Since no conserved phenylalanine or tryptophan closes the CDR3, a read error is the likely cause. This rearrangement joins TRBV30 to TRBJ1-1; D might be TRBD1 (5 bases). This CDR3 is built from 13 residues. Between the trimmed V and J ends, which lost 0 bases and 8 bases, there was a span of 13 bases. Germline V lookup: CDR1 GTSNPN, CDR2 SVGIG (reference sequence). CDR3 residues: CAWSVQGGLEAFI. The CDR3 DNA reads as TGTGCCTGGAGTGTTCAGGGTGGGCTCGAAGCTTTCATT.

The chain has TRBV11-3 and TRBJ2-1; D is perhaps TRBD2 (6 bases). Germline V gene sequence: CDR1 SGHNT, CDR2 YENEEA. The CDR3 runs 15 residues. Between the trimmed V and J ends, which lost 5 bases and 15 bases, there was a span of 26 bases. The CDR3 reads CASSLGRGRVNGPFF. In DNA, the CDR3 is TGTGCCAGCAGCCTCGGGAGAGGTAGGGTCAATGGGCCGTTCTTC.

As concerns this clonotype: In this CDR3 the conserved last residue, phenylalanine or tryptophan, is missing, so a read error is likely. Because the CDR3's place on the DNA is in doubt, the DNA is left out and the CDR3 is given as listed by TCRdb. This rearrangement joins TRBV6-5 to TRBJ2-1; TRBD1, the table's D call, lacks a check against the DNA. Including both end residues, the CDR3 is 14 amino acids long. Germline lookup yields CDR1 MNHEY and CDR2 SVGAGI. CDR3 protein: CTSSWRDRADELFS.

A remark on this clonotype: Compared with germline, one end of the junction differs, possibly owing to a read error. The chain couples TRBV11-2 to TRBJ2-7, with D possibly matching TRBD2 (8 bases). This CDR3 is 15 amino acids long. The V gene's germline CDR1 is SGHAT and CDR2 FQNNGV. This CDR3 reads CASSQYSGGGYVQYF. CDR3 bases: TGTGCCAGCAGTCAATACTCGGGAGGGGGCTACGTGCAGTACTTC.

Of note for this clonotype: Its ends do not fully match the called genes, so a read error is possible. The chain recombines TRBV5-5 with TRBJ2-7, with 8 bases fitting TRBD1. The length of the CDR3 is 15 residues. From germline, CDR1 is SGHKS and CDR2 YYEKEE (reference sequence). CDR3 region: CASSWAGTGGYDQYF. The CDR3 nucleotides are TGTGCCAGCAGCTGGGCCGGGACAGGTGGTTACGACCAGTACTTC. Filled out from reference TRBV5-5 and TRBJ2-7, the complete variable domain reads DAGVTQSPTHLIKTRGQQVTLRCSPISGHKSVSWYQQVLGQGPQFIFQYYEKEERGRGNFPDRFSARQFPNYSSELNVNALLLGDSALYLCASSWAGTGGYDQYFGPGTRLTVT.

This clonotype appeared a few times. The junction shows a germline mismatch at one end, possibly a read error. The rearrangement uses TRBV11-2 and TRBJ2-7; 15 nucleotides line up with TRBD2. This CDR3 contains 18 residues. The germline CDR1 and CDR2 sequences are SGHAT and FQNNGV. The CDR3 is CASSLSVGLAGGGYGQYF. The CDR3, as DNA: TGTGCTAGCAGCTTATCCGTAGGACTAGCGGGAGGGGGGTACGGGCAGTACTTC.

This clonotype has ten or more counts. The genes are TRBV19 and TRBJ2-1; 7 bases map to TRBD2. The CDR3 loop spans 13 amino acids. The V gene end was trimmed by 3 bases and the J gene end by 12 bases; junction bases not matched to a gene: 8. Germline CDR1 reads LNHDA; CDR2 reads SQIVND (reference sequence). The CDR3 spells CASSMRTSNRQFF. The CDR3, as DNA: TGTGCCAGTAGTATGAGGACTAGTAATCGGCAGTTCTTC.

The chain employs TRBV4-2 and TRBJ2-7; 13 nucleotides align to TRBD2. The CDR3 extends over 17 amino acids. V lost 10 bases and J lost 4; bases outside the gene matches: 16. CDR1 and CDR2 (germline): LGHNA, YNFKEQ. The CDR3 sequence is CATTGLAGVYRSYEQYF. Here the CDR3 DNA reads TGTGCCACTACCGGACTAGCGGGAGTTTATAGGTCTTACGAGCAGTACTTC.

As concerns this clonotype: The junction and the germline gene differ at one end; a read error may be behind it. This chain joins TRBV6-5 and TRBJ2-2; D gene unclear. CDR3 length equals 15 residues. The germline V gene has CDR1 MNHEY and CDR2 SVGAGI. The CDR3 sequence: CTSSYAVDDTGELFF. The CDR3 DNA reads TGTACCAGTAGTTACGCAGTGGACGACACCGGGGAGCTGTTTTTT.

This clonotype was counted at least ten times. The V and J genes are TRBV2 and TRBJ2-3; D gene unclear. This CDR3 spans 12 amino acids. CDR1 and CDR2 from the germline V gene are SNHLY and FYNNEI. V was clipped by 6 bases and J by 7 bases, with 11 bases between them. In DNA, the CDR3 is TGTGCCAGCAGCGCCGGGCCCAATACGCAGTATTTT. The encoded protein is CASSAGPNTQYF.

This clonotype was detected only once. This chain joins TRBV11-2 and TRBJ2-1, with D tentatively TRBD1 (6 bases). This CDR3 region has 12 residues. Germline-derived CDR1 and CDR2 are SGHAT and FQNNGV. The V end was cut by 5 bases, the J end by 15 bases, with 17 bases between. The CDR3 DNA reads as TGTGCCAGCAGCCCCAGGGGCGGTGGACTGTTCTTC. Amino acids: CASSPRGGGLFF. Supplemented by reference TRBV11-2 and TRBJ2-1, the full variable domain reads EAGVAQSPRYKIIEKRQSVAFWCNPISGHATLYWYQQILGQGPKLLIQFQNNGVVDDSQLPKDRFSAERLKGVDSTLKIQPAKLEDSAVYLCASSPRGGGLFFGPGTRLTVL.